This paragraph covers one T cell receptor beta chain sequence. The V segment lost 1 base and the J segment 10 bases; nucleotides outside the gene matches: 1. The CDR3 consists of 14 residues. The germline V gene has CDR1 SGHTA and CDR2 FQGNSA. The sample originates from a study of blood T cell repertoires in COVID-19. Assay used: immunoSEQ multiplex PCR; TCRdb lists only in-frame clones, some missing. This sample has almost 350,000 clones, with approximately 89% found just once. The rearrangement uses TRBV7-2 and TRBJ2-1; TRBD2 aligns across 13 bases. This receptor was identified in a woman aged 55-70 years with COVID-19, enrolled during active disease. What was sequenced was peripheral blood. CDR3 coding DNA: TGTGCCAGCAGCTTAGAACTAGCGGGGGGGGAGCAGTTCTTC. Residues: CASSLELAGGEQFF. The variable domain in full, with the rest retrieved from reference TRBV7-2 and TRBJ2-1, is GAGVSQSPSNKVTEKGKDVELRCDPISGHTALYWYRQSLGQGLEFLIYFQGNSAPDKSGLPSDRFSAERTGGSVSTLTIQRTQQEDSAVYLCASSLELAGGEQFFGPGTRLTVL.